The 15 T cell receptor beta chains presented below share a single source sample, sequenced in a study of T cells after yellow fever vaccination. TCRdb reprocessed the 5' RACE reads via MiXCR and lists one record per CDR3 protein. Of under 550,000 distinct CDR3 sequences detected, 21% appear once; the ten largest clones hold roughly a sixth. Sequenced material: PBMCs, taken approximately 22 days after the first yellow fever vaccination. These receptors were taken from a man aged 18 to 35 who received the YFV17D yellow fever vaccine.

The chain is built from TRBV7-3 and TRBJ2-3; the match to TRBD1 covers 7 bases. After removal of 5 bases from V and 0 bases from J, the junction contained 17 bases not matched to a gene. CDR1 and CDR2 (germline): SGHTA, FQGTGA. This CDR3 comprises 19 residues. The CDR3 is CASSPQDRWGRTSTDTQYF. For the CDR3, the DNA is TGTGCCAGCAGCCCCCAGGACAGGTGGGGACGCACAAGCACAGATACGCAGTATTTT.

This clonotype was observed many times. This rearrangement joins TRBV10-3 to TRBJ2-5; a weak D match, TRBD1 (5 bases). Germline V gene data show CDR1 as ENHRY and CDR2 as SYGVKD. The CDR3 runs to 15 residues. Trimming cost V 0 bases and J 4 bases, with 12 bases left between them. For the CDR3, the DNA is TGTGCCATCAGTGAGTCGGGGCACCACTTAGAGACCCAGTACTTC. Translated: CAISESGHHLETQYF.

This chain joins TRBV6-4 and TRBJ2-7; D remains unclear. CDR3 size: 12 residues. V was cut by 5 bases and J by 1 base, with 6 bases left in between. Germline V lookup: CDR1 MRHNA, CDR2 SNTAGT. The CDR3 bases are TGTGCCAGCAGTCCCCCATCCTACGAGCAGTACGTC. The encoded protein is CASSPPSYEQYV.

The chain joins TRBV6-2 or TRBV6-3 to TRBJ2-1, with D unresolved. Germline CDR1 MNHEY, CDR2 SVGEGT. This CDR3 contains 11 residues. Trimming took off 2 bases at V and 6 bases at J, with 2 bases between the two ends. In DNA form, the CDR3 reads TGTGCCAGCAGTTACACCAATGAGCAGTTCTTC. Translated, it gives CASSYTNEQFF.

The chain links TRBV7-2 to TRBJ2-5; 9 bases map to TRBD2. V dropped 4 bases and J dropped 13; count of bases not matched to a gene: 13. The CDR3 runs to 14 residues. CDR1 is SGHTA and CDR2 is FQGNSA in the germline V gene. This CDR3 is CASSWVVAGAPRYF. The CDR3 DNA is TGTGCCAGCAGCTGGGTGGTAGCGGGGGCCCCCCGGTACTTC.

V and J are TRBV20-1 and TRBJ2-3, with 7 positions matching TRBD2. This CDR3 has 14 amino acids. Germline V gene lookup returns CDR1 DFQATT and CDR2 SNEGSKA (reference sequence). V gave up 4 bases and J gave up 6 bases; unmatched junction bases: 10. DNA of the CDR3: TGCAGTGCTATGAAGCGGTTGGGGGGGGATACGCAGTATTTT. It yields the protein CSAMKRLGGDTQYF.

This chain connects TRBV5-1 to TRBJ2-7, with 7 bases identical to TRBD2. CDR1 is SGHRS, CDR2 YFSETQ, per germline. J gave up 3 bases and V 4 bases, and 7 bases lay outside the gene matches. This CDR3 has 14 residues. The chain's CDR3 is CASSPDGGGYEQYF. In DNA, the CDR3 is TGCGCCAGCAGCCCGGATGGGGGGGGCTACGAGCAGTACTTC.

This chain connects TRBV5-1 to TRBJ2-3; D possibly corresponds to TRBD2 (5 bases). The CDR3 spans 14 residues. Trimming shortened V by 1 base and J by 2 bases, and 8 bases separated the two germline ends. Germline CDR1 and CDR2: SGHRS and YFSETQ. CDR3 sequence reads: CASSLTGITDTQYF. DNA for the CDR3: TGCGCCAGCAGCTTGACGGGGATCACAGATACGCAGTATTTT. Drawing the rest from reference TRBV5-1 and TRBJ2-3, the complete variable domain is KAGVTQTPRYLIKTRGQQVTLSCSPISGHRSVSWYQQTPGQGLQFLFEYFSETQRNKGNFPGRFSGRQFSNSRSEMNVSTLELGDSALYLCASSLTGITDTQYFGPGTRLTVL.

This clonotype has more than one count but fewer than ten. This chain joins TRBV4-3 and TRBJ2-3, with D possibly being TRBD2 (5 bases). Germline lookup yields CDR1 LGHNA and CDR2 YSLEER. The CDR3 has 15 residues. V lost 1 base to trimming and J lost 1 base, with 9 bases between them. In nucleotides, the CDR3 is TGCGCCAGCAGCCAAGGGTACGGGGGCACAGATACGCAGTATTTT. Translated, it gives CASSQGYGGTDTQYF.

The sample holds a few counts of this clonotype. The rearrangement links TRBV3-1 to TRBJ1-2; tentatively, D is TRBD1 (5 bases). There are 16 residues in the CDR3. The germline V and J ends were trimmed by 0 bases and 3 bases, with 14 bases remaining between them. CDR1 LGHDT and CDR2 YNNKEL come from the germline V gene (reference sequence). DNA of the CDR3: TGTGCCAGCAGCCAAGACCCCCGGGGCCTGGACTATGGCTACACCTTC. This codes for CASSQDPRGLDYGYTF.

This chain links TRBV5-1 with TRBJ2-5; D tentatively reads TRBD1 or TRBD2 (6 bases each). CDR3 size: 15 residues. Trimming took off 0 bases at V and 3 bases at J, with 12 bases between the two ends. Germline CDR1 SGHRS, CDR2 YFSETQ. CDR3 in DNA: TGCGCCAGCAGCTTGGCCATGAGGGGGGAAGAGACCCAGTACTTC. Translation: CASSLAMRGEETQYF.

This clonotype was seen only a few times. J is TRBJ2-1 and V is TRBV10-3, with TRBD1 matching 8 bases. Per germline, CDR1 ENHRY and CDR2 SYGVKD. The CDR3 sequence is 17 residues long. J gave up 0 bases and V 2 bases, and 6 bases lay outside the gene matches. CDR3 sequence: CAISELGQGNSYNEQFF. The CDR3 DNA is TGTGCCATCAGTGAGCTAGGACAGGGCAACTCCTACAATGAGCAGTTCTTC.

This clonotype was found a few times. The CDR3 here is CSARGGVGNTIYF. CDR3 in DNA: TGCAGTGCCCGAGGGGGGGTTGGAAACACCATATATTTT. The chain carries TRBV20-1 and TRBJ1-3, with TRBD1 as a possible D gene (6 bases). CDR3 length equals 13 residues. With 6 bases removed from V and 3 bases from J, the gap between germline ends came to 12 bases. Looked up from germline, CDR1 is DFQATT and CDR2 is SNEGSKA (reference sequence).

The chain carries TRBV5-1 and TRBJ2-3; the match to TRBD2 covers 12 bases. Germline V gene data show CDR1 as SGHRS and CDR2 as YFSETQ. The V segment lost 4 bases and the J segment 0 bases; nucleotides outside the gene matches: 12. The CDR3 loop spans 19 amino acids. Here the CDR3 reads CASSRRPGLAGPSTDTQYF. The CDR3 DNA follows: TGCGCCAGCAGCAGACGACCGGGACTAGCGGGCCCGAGCACAGATACGCAGTATTTT.

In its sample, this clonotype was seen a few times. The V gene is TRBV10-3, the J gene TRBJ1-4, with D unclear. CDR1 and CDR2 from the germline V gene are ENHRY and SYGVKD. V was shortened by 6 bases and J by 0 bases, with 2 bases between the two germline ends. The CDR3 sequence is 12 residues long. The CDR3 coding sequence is TGTGCCATCAGGGCAACTAATGAAAAACTGTTTTTT. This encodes CAIRATNEKLFF.